Each of the 30 T cell receptor beta chains below was sequenced from the same sample in a study of shared clonotypes between healthy human individuals. Profiling relied on immunoSEQ multiplex PCR, and the TCRdb table lists in-frame clones only, not all of them. Here the sample spans 500,000 to 550,000 clones, approximately 95% being singletons. The sample consisted of naive CD4+ T cells sorted from blood. The subset: CD45RA+ positively selected. These receptors all come from a woman aged 30 to 39 in good health.

J is TRBJ1-2 and V is TRBV6-1; D not certain. V gave up 5 bases and J gave up 8 bases, with 9 bases separating them. The CDR3 covers 11 residues. CDR1 is MNHNS and CDR2 is SASEGT in the germline V gene. The CDR3 bases are TGTGCCAGCAGTAGTCGGTGGGGCTACACCTTC. This codes for CASSSRWGYTF.

This rearrangement joins TRBV6-5 to TRBJ2-7, with 8 bases fitting TRBD1. This CDR3 is 15 amino acids long. Trimming removed 5 bases from V and 2 bases from J; junction bases left unmatched: 8. In germline, CDR1 is MNHEY, CDR2 SVGAGI. The CDR3 region has the DNA TGTGCCAGCAGTCCCGACAGGGGCCACCCCTACGAGCAGTACTTC. This gives the protein CASSPDRGHPYEQYF.

The count of this clone is one. The rearrangement links TRBV13 to TRBJ2-5; 7 bases fit TRBD2. Matching the DNA end better, TRBJ2-7 makes the J call doubtful. This CDR3 is 13 amino acids long. The germline gives CDR1 PRHDT, CDR2 FYEKMQ (reference sequence). The chain's CDR3 is CASSRREMFEQYF. CDR3 nucleotides: TGTGCCAGCAGCCGGCGGGAGATGTTCGAGCAGTACTTC.

This clone was seen a single time. The chain uses TRBV30 and TRBJ2-5; possibly TRBD2 for D (6 bases). Germline V gene data show CDR1 as GTSNPN and CDR2 as SVGIG (reference sequence). The V and J ends lost 0 bases and 5 bases respectively, with 10 bases between them. The CDR3 has 13 residues. DNA for the CDR3: TGTGCCTGGAGTGTGCGGGATGGGGAGACCCAGTACTTC. Its protein product is CAWSVRDGETQYF.

The J gene is TRBJ2-3, the V gene TRBV5-1; 9 bases match TRBD1. This CDR3 is 14 amino acids long. V dropped 7 bases and J dropped 3; count of bases not matched to a gene: 6. Per germline, CDR1 SGHRS and CDR2 YFSETQ. Here the CDR3 reads CASARDRVTDTQYF. The CDR3 nucleotides read TGCGCCAGCGCCCGGGACAGGGTGACAGATACGCAGTATTTT.

The rearrangement joins TRBV2 to TRBJ1-2; 8 bases align to TRBD1. Looked up from germline, CDR1 is SNHLY and CDR2 is FYNNEI. The ends lost 7 bases at V and 4 bases at J; junction bases unmatched: 14. This CDR3 is built from 16 residues. The CDR3 DNA reads TGTGCCAGCACCCCCCGGGACAGGAGAGACATCTATGGCTACACCTTC. Its protein is CASTPRDRRDIYGYTF.

J is TRBJ2-2 and V is TRBV10-2, with D possibly TRBD2 on 5 matching bases. The germline V and J ends were trimmed by 0 bases and 4 bases, with 9 bases remaining between them. The CDR3 covers 15 residues. Germline CDR1 and CDR2: WSHSY and SAAADI. The CDR3 region is CASSESVGITGELFF. The CDR3 region has the DNA TGCGCCAGCAGTGAGTCGGTCGGGATCACCGGGGAGCTGTTTTTT.

The chain carries TRBV11-2 and TRBJ2-7, with unresolved D. The CDR3 contains 15 residues. Trimming shortened V by 3 bases and J by 0 bases, and 12 bases separated the two germline ends. The germline V gene encodes CDR1 SGHAT and CDR2 FQNNGV. In nucleotides, the CDR3 is TGTGCCAGCAGCTTTTCCGGGCAGAGCTCCTACGAGCAGTACTTC. It is translated as CASSFSGQSSYEQYF.

The chain has TRBV6-5 and TRBJ2-2; D is unresolved. The CDR3 consists of 16 residues. The germline gives CDR1 MNHEY, CDR2 SVGAGI. V dropped 2 bases and J dropped 2 bases, with 12 bases sitting between them. The CDR3 DNA is TGTGCCAGCAGTTACCGCCCAGAGAAAAACACCGGGGAGCTGTTTTTT. Its translation: CASSYRPEKNTGELFF.

This rearrangement joins TRBV11-2 to TRBJ2-5, with D tentatively TRBD1 or TRBD2 (6 bases each). Germline V gene lookup returns CDR1 SGHAT and CDR2 FQNNGV. Trimming left V 2 bases short and J 5 bases short, with 12 bases between. CDR3 length: 14 amino acids. CDR3 in DNA: TGTGCCAGCAGCTTAAGCGGAGGGGGGGAGACCCAGTACTTC. This codes for CASSLSGGGETQYF.

The chain combines TRBV7-2 with TRBJ2-1; D is possibly TRBD2 (5 bases). The CDR3 has 17 amino acids. V was pared by 2 bases and J by 6 bases, with 20 bases between. CDR1 is SGHTA and CDR2 is FQGNSA in the germline V gene. The CDR3 sequence: CASSLSFASRGSNEQFF. CDR3 nucleotide sequence: TGTGCCAGCAGCTTATCCTTCGCTTCACGGGGATCCAATGAGCAGTTCTTC.

The chain recombines TRBV7-2 with TRBJ2-7; TRBD2 matches at 9 bases. Germline V CDR1 and CDR2: SGHTA, FQGNSA. This CDR3 spans 14 amino acids. Unmatched junction bases numbered 2, after V lost 3 bases and J lost 2 bases. The DNA for the CDR3 is TGTGCCAGCAGCTTTAGCGGGAGAGCCTACGAGCAGTACTTC. It translates to CASSFSGRAYEQYF.

This clone was seen a single time. The CDR3 region has the DNA TGTGCCAGCAGTTCCCCACAAGGCGGGGGGTTGGGTTACGAGCAGTACTTC. It translates to CASSSPQGGGLGYEQYF. The chain employs TRBV28 and TRBJ2-7, with 8 bases lining up with TRBD2. The ends lost 4 bases at V and 4 bases at J; junction bases unmatched: 15. This CDR3 comprises 17 residues. Germline CDR1 reads MDHEN; CDR2 reads SYDVKM.

This clone was observed a single time. The J gene is TRBJ2-6, the V gene TRBV4-1; possible D gene TRBD1, 6 bases. Trimming removed 4 bases at V and 0 bases at J, with 25 bases between. The CDR3 is 21 residues long. Germline V gene lookup returns CDR1 MGHRA and CDR2 YSYEKL. CDR3 coding DNA: TGCGCCAGCAGCCTGATGTTACCGGGACAACCTATGGGCTCTGGGGCCAACGTCCTGACTTTC. This gives the protein CASSLMLPGQPMGSGANVLTF.

The chain carries TRBV29-1 and TRBJ2-5, with TRBD2 matching over 7 bases. CDR3 length equals 14 residues. The germline gives CDR1 SQVTM, CDR2 ANQGSEA. J gave up 5 bases and V 3 bases, and 9 bases lay outside the gene matches. The DNA of the CDR3 is TGCAGCGTTGATAGCCTAGCGGAGTGGGAGACCCAGTACTTC. It translates to CSVDSLAEWETQYF. The full variable domain, completed using reference TRBV29-1 and TRBJ2-5, is SAVISQKPSRDICQRGTSLTIQCQVDSQVTMMFWYRQQPGQSLTLIATANQGSEATYESGFVIDKFPISRPNLTFSTLTVSNMSPEDSSIYLCSVDSLAEWETQYFGPGTRLLVL.

The V and J genes are TRBV6-7 and TRBJ2-2, with a tentative D call TRBD2 (6 bases). TRBV6-7 is placed among ORFs of uncertain function. This CDR3 is built from 15 residues. V was pared by 0 bases and J by 6 bases, with 11 bases between. The CDR3 bases are TGTGCCAGCAGTTACTCGACGGGAGTTCCCGGGGAGCTGTTTTTT. Translated, it gives CASSYSTGVPGELFF.

J is TRBJ2-2 and V is TRBV5-4; 11 bases agree with TRBD2. J lost 1 base, V lost 0 bases, and 5 bases had no gene match. The CDR3 runs 18 residues. Germline lookup yields CDR1 SGHNT and CDR2 YYREEE (reference sequence). The CDR3 region has the DNA TGTGCCAGCAGCTTGGAGCTAGCGGGAGGCTTGAACACCGGGGAGCTGTTTTTT. This sequence encodes CASSLELAGGLNTGELFF.

The CDR3 DNA follows: TGTGCCAGCAGTTTACGGTCAACGACCAGCACAGATACGCAGTATTTT. The encoded protein is CASSLRSTTSTDTQYF. The genes are TRBV28 and TRBJ2-3, with D unclear. V was trimmed by 2 bases and J by 0 bases, leaving 12 bases between them. The V gene's germline CDR1 is MDHEN and CDR2 SYDVKM. The CDR3 is 16 amino acids.

This clone came up once. J is TRBJ2-5 and V is TRBV4-1, with 8 positions matching TRBD1. The length of the CDR3 is 15 residues. Germline trimming cut 2 bases from V and 5 bases from J; bases unmatched to any gene: 7. Germline V lookup: CDR1 MGHRA, CDR2 YSYEKL. The CDR3 DNA follows: TGCGCCAGCAGCCAACTGGGGACAGGCCAGGAGACCCAGTACTTC. Its protein is CASSQLGTGQETQYF.

The chain uses TRBV2 and TRBJ1-2; TRBD1 matches 9 bases. In germline, CDR1 is SNHLY, CDR2 FYNNEI. The CDR3 is made up of 14 amino acids. Trimming took 6 bases from V and 0 from J; bases not matched to a gene: 2. The CDR3 nucleotides read TGTGCCAGCAGGGGGACAGGGACTAACTATGGCTACACCTTC. Residues: CASRGTGTNYGYTF.

The J gene is TRBJ2-7, the V gene TRBV7-2; 7 bases match TRBD2. CDR1 and CDR2 (germline): SGHTA, FQGNSA. V was pared by 1 base and J by 4 bases, with 10 bases of the junction left unmatched. The CDR3 loop spans 16 amino acids. Here the CDR3 reads CASSLVFSGGPYEQYF. In DNA, the CDR3 is TGTGCCAGCAGCTTAGTGTTCTCGGGAGGTCCATACGAGCAGTACTTC.

The DNA of the CDR3 is TGTGCCAGCAGCGTCACAGGGTATGGCTACACCTTC. Amino acid sequence: CASSVTGYGYTF. The rearrangement joins TRBV9 to TRBJ1-2, with D tentatively TRBD1 (6 bases). This CDR3 contains 12 residues. V was trimmed by 2 bases and J by 5 bases, leaving 7 bases between them. The V gene's germline CDR1 is SGDLS and CDR2 YYNGEE.

CDR3 in amino acids: CASSWARTGELFF. CDR3 DNA sequence: TGTGCCAGCAGCTGGGCGAGGACCGGGGAGCTGTTTTTT. This chain connects TRBV5-6 to TRBJ2-2, with D unclear. Trimming removed 3 bases at V and 5 bases at J, with 8 bases between. Germline CDR1 reads SGHDT; CDR2 reads YYEEEE. The CDR3 runs 13 residues.

J is TRBJ2-7 and V is TRBV5-4; 9 positions agree with TRBD2. V was clipped by 2 bases and J by 5 bases; unmatched bases: 11. Looked up from germline, CDR1 is SGHNT and CDR2 is YYREEE (reference sequence). The CDR3 is 16 amino acids. The CDR3 nucleotides read TGTGCCAGCAGCTTAATGGCGGGAGCGGGAGGTAACGAGCAGTACTTC. Its protein is CASSLMAGAGGNEQYF.

V usage is TRBV28 and J usage is TRBJ1-1; 7 positions match TRBD1. With 6 bases clipped from V and 0 bases from J, the junction kept 7 bases outside the gene matches. The CDR3 has 15 residues. CDR1 and CDR2 (germline): MDHEN, SYDVKM. CDR3 nucleotides: TGTGCCAGCAGCCATACGGACAGGATGAACACTGAAGCTTTCTTT. It specifies CASSHTDRMNTEAFF.

The chain couples TRBV19 to TRBJ1-1, with a weak D call TRBD1 (6 bases). There are 15 residues in the CDR3. The germline V and J ends were trimmed by 5 bases and 1 base, with 14 bases remaining between them. CDR1 is LNHDA, CDR2 SQIVND, per germline (reference sequence). DNA of the CDR3: TGTGCCAGTAGTGTAGGACCCAGGGGGAACACTGAAGCTTTCTTT. Residues: CASSVGPRGNTEAFF.

The V call is TRBV14, the J call TRBJ1-1, with D uncertain. Germline-derived CDR1 and CDR2 are SGHDN and FVKESK. V lost 2 bases to trimming and J lost 0 bases, with 4 bases between them. CDR3 size: 13 residues. The CDR3 sequence is CASSQMMNTEAFF. In DNA form, the CDR3 reads TGTGCCAGCAGCCAAATGATGAACACTGAAGCTTTCTTT.

This chain joins TRBV28 and TRBJ2-7, with D possibly TRBD2 on 6 matching bases. This CDR3 has 16 residues. Deletions cut 2 bases from V and 0 bases from J, with 14 bases between. The germline V gene has CDR1 MDHEN and CDR2 SYDVKM. This CDR3 is CASSLRGRRDSYEQYF. In nucleotides, the CDR3 is TGTGCCAGCAGTTTAAGAGGGCGGAGGGACTCCTACGAGCAGTACTTC. The full variable domain, rest sourced from reference TRBV28 and TRBJ2-7, is DVKVTQSSRYLVKRTGEKVFLECVQDMDHENMFWYRQDPGLGLRLIYFSYDVKMKEKGDIPEGYSVSREKKERFSLILESASTNQTSMYLCASSLRGRRDSYEQYFGPGTRLTVT.

The chain has TRBV28 and TRBJ1-6; no firm D call. V was pared by 9 bases and J by 7 bases, with 10 bases between. In germline, CDR1 is MDHEN, CDR2 SYDVKM. The CDR3 totals 12 residues. This CDR3 is CASLTANSPLHF. The CDR3 DNA sequence: TGTGCCAGTCTTACAGCGAATTCACCCCTCCACTTT.

The chain has TRBV19 and TRBJ1-2; maybe TRBD1 (6 bases). This CDR3 region has 16 residues. The V gene lost 0 bases and the J gene lost 1 base, with 12 bases spanning the gap. Germline V gene lookup returns CDR1 LNHDA and CDR2 SQIVND (reference sequence). CDR3: CASSIDGGGNNYGYTF. Written as DNA, the CDR3 is TGTGCCAGTAGTATAGATGGGGGGGGCAATAACTATGGCTACACCTTC. Full variable domain (outside the CDR3, taken from reference TRBV19 and TRBJ1-2): DGGITQSPKYLFRKEGQNVTLSCEQNLNHDAMYWYRQDPGQGLRLIYYSQIVNDFQKGDIAEGYSVSREKKESFPLTVTSAQKNPTAFYLCASSIDGGGNNYGYTFGSGTRLTVV.